The clone carrying this TCR beta chain was recorded a few times. Authors' methods: Amplification from reference gene primers served as the basis for estimated nucleated cell counts. This table comes from immunoSEQ multiplex PCR, and its TCRdb copy is limited to in-frame clones, with some not included. The V and J calls and clone size come from that table; D and trimming were worked out from the DNA. Among just over 300,000 clones listed, approximately 90% were seen once. The record originates from a study of blood T cell repertoires in COVID-19. Germline V gene data show CDR1 as SEHNR and CDR2 as FQNEAQ (reference sequence). Trimming pared 4 bases from V and 5 bases from J, leaving 14 bases between. The CDR3 spans 15 residues.

The sequenced sample was peripheral blood. The chain links TRBV7-9 to TRBJ2-2; tentative D call: TRBD1 (6 bases). This sequence was found in a man aged 18 to 30 with active or convalescent COVID-19. The chain's CDR3 is CASSSNREGTGELFF. The CDR3 DNA follows: TGTGCCAGCAGCTCAAACAGGGAAGGGACCGGGGAGCTGTTTTTT.